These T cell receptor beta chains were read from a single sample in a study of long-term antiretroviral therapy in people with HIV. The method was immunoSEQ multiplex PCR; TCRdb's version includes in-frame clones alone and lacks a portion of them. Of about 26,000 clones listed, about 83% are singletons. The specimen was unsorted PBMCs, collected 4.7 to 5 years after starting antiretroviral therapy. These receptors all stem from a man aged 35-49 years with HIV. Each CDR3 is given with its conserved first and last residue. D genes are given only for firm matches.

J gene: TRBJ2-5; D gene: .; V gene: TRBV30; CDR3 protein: CAWSYERRQETQYF
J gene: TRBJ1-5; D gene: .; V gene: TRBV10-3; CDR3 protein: CAIVLFRGSNQPQHF
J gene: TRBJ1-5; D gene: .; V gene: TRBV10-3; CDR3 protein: CAISESGGNQPQHF
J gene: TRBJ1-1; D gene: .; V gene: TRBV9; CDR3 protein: CASSPEGSLNTEAFF
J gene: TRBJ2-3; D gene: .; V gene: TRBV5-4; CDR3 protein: CASSGRDEGLADTQYF
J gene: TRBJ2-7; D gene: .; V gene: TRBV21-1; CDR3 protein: CASSKVTSYEQYF
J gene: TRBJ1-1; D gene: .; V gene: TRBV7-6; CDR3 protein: CASSLGGKGGGTEAFF
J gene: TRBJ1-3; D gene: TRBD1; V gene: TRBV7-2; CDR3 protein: CASSPGTGGNTIYF
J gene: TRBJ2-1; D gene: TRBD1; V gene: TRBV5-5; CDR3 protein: CASSRIPGGERGEQFF
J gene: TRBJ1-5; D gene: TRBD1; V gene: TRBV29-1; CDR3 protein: CSVVSAGGSNQPQHF
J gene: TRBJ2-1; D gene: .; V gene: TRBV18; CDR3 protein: CASSPPVPGPNNEQFF
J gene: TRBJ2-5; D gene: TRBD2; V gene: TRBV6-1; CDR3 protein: CASSEILTRTGGTQETQYF
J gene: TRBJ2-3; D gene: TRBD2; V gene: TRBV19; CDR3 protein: CASSILLWAGAQTSTDTQYF
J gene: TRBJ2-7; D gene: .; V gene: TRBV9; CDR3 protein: CASSATGKSVQQYF
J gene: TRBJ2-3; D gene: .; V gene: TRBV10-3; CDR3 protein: CAISDLTGRDTQYF
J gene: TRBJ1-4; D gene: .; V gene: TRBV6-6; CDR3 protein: CASVAEVAEKLFF
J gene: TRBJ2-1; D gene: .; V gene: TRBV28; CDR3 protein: CASSLTSPFNEQFF
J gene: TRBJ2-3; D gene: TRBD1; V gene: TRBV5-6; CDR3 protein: CASSPDRGQGSTDTQYF
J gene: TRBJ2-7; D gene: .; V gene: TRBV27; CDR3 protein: CASGYYEQYF
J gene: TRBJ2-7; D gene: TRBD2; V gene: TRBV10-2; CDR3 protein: CASRTSGPYEQYF
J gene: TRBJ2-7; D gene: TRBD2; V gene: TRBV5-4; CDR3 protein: CASSKGTSGSDEQYF
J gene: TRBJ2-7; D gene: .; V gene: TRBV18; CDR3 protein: CASSRERVSSYEQYF
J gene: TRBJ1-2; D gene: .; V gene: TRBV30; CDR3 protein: CAWSVAVEGGYTF
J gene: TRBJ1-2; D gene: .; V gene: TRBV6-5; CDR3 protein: CASCPGANYGYTF
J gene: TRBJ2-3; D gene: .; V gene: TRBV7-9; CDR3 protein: CASTRGQDTDTQYF
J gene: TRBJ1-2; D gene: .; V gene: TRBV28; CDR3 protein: CASSPAGDYGYTF
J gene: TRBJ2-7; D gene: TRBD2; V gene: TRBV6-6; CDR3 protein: CASRPGLAGVYEQYF
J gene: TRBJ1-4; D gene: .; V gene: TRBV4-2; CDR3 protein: CASSQESTTSGEKLFF
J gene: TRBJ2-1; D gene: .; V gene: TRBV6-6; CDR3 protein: CASSDGRIAVLGEQFF
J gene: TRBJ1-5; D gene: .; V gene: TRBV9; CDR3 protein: CASSVDVGANQPQHF
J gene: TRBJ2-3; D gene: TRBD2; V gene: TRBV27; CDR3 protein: CASTQLREGLGTQYF
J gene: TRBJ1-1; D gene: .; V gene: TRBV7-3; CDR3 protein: CASGKGQGVTEAFF
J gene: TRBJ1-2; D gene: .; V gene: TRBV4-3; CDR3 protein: CASSQSEVGYTF
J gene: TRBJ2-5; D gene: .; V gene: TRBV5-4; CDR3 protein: CASSIPQETQYF
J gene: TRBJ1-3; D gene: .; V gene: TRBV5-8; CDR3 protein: CASSSPRGGSSGNTIYF
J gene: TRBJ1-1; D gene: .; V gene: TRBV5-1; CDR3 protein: CASSLDGGGSTEAFF
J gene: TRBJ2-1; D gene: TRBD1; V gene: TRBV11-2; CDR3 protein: CASSSSDRGDNEQFF
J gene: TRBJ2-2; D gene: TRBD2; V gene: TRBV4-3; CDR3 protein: CASSRGLAENTGELFF
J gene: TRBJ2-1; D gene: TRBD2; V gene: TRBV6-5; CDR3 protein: CASGGLASSSEQFF
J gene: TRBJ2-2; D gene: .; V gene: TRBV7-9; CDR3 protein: CASGLTGELFF
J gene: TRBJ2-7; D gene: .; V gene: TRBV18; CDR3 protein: CASSPPNGRGDYEQYF
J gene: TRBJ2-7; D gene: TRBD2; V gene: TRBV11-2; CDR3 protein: CASSLEGGASGRGEQYF
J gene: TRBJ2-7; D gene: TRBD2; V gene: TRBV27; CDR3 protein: CASSPTGGAEYF
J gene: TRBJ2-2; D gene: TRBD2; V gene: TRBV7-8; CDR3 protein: CASSPSGRGTGELFF
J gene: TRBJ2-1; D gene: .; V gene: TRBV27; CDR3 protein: CASSPGLGHNEQFF